These 6 T cell receptor beta chains were all obtained from the same sample, sequenced in a study of beta chain features in type 1 diabetes. For these receptors, no antigen is known. Expressed TCRB transcripts were sequenced, since all the RNA that had been isolated was reverse transcribed. Data came from immunoSEQ multiplex PCR; TCRdb stores just in-frame clones and leaves some out. This sample carries about 280,000 clones, approximately 15% of them seen once, and the ten largest clones take less than 0.02%. Study-wide points: Among all four CD4+ subsets, Type 1 diabetes patients had TCRB CDR3s that were moderately but significantly shorter.

Specimen: naive CD4+ T cells from blood. Source of these receptors: a man between 18 and 35 years old with type 1 diabetes.

The chain recombines TRBV5-1 with TRBJ2-7, with D possibly TRBD1 on 5 matching bases. The CDR3 is 14 amino acids. Germline values: CDR1 SGHRS, CDR2 YFSETQ. Trimming removed 3 bases from V and 0 bases from J, with 10 bases in between. CDR3: CASSWGASSYEQYF. As DNA, the CDR3 is TGCGCCAGCAGCTGGGGCGCCAGCTCCTACGAGCAGTACTTC.

This clone was seen only a few times. V is TRBV7-8 and J is TRBJ2-6; D perhaps matches TRBD1 (5 bases). Germline-derived CDR1 and CDR2 are SGHVS and FQNEAQ. Trimming shortened V by 3 bases and J by 1 base, and 10 bases separated the two germline ends. This CDR3 comprises 16 residues. The CDR3 protein is CASSFTAGSGANVLTF. In DNA, the CDR3 is TGTGCCAGCAGCTTCACAGCAGGGTCTGGGGCCAACGTCCTGACTTTC.

The chain recombines TRBV18 with TRBJ1-2, with D possibly TRBD1 on 6 matching bases. In germline, CDR1 is KGHSH, CDR2 LQKENI. The V gene lost 6 bases and the J gene lost 0 bases, with 14 bases spanning the gap. The CDR3 is 15 residues long. The CDR3 bases are TGTGCCAGCTCGCCCGACAGGAAAACTAACTATGGCTACACCTTC. Translation gives CASSPDRKTNYGYTF.

This clone was picked up a small number of times. The gene calls are TRBV6-5 and TRBJ1-1; 7 bases map to TRBD1. V gave up 6 bases and J gave up 4 bases; unmatched junction bases: 8. Per germline, CDR1 MNHEY and CDR2 SVGAGI. The CDR3 runs 14 residues. The CDR3 here is CASSTGTDGTEAFF. DNA for the CDR3: TGTGCCAGCAGCACGGGGACAGATGGCACTGAAGCTTTCTTT.

The J gene is TRBJ2-4, the V gene TRBV30, with 9 bases identical to TRBD1. Per the germline V gene, CDR1 is GTSNPN and CDR2 is SVGIG (reference sequence). This CDR3 is built from 14 residues. The V gene end was trimmed by 5 bases and the J gene end by 7 bases; junction bases not matched to a gene: 9. The CDR3 is CAWDRDRVENIQYF. DNA for the CDR3: TGTGCCTGGGACCGGGACAGGGTAGAGAACATTCAGTACTTC.

This chain joins TRBV5-4 and TRBJ2-7, with 7 bases identical to TRBD2. In germline, CDR1 is SGHNT, CDR2 YYREEE (reference sequence). V was pared by 4 bases and J by 4 bases, with 11 bases of the junction left unmatched. There are 15 residues in the CDR3. CDR3 residues: CASSPRGSGMYEQYF. The CDR3, as DNA: TGTGCCAGCAGCCCCCGGGGGAGCGGGATGTACGAGCAGTACTTC.